The T cell receptor (beta chain) under discussion was sequenced for a study of long-term antiretroviral therapy in people with HIV. Points from the study as a whole: Those clones which expanded before ART made up the dominant part of the repertoire at all time points.

This CDR3 is 13 amino acids long. V was shortened by 5 bases and J by 7 bases, with 14 bases between the two germline ends. Germline V gene sequence: CDR1 SGHAT, CDR2 FQNNGV. In this sample, this clone turned up once. Its antigen is not known. Assay version v3.0 of immunoSEQ was used, and it was run at survey level. The data were produced by immunoSEQ multiplex PCR, yet TCRdb's version contains in-frame clones alone and is incomplete. Among 25,000 to 35,000 clones listed, 90% to 95% were seen once. No donor had fewer than one pre-ART PBMC sample or fewer than two post-ART PBMC samples. The sequence came from a man between 18 and 35 years old with HIV. V is TRBV11-2 and J is TRBJ2-5; D may be TRBD2 (5 bases). The sample consisted of unsorted PBMCs, taken 3.1 years after starting antiretroviral therapy. The CDR3 region is CASSRDYLPTQYF. CDR3 sequence (DNA): TGTGCCAGCAGCCGCGACTACTTGCCGACCCAGTACTTC.